These T cell receptor beta chains were read from a single sample in a study of blood T cell repertoires in COVID-19. The protocol was immunoSEQ multiplex PCR, while the TCRdb copy is restricted to in-frame clones and leaves out a portion. The table records around 200,000 clones, approximately 87% of them present only once. The sequenced material came from peripheral blood. The receptor source for this set is a young man with active or convalescent COVID-19. CDR3s include the opening cysteine and the closing phenylalanine or tryptophan. D genes are given only for firm matches. Clone sizes are given selectively: once, few, many, or a class where the clone is expanded.

V gene	D gene	clone size	J gene	CDR3 DNA	CDR3 protein
TRBV4-2	TRBD2	-	TRBJ2-3	TGTGCCAGCAGCCTGATTGCAACTAGCGGGGACACAGATACGCAGTATTTT	CASSLIATSGDTDTQYF
TRBV20-1	-	-	TRBJ1-1	TGCAGTGCTAGTATATTCGACAGGCCCCGAGGGGACACTGAAGCTTTCTTT	CSASIFDRPRGDTEAFF
TRBV11-2	TRBD1	-	TRBJ1-2	TGTGCCAGCAGCCACCGGGACAGGGGTTACTATGGCTACACCTTC	CASSHRDRGYYGYTF
TRBV5-1	-	-	TRBJ1-6	TGCGCCAGCAGCAAGGAACAGGGAAATTCACCCCTCCACTTT	CASSKEQGNSPLHF
TRBV5-6	TRBD1	few	TRBJ1-6	TGTGCCAGCAGCCCCGATGGGCAGGGGGCCGGGACCCTCCACTTT	CASSPDGQGAGTLHF
TRBV7-9	-	-	TRBJ2-7	TGTGCCAGCAGCCATGACAGGCTAGCTCTGGACGAGCAGTACTTC	CASSHDRLALDEQYF
TRBV7-9	-	-	TRBJ1-1	TGTGCCAGCAGCCCTCAACAGGGAAACACTGAAGCTTTCTTT	CASSPQQGNTEAFF
TRBV24-1	TRBD2	-	TRBJ2-1	TGTGCCACCAGGAGAGCGGGAGCGGATGAGCAGTTCTTC	CATRRAGADEQFF
TRBV30	-	-	TRBJ2-2	TGTGCCTGGAGTTCACTTAGGGAGCTGTTTTTT	CAWSSLRELFF
TRBV7-9	-	-	TRBJ1-3	TGTGCCAGCAGCTTAATCTATCCTGGAAACACCATATATTTT	CASSLIYPGNTIYF
TRBV5-1	TRBD1	few	TRBJ1-2	TGCGCCAGCAGCTTGCAAGGGGGCAACTATGGCTACACCTTC	CASSLQGGNYGYTF
TRBV5-1	-	-	TRBJ2-2	TGCGCCAGCAGCGTGCAGGCGAACACCGGGGAGCTGTTTTTT	CASSVQANTGELFF
TRBV27	TRBD1	-	TRBJ1-5	TGTGCCAGCAGTTACCAATCCCCGGGACAGGGGAGGAAGGGTCAGCCCCAGCATTTT	CASSYQSPGQGRKGQPQHF
TRBV5-4	TRBD2	-	TRBJ2-7	TGTGCCAGCAGCATATGGACTAGCGGCAGCTACGAGCAGTACTTC	CASSIWTSGSYEQYF
TRBV27	-	-	TRBJ1-1	TGTGCCAGCAGTCAATCAGGGCGCACTGAAGCTTTCTTT	CASSQSGRTEAFF
TRBV5-1	TRBD1	-	TRBJ1-4	TGCGCCAGCAGCTGGCTAGGGGACAGGAATGAAAAACTGTTTTTT	CASSWLGDRNEKLFF
TRBV9	TRBD1	-	TRBJ2-1	TGTGCCAGCAGCGTAGAGGAAGGGACAGGGGTGGAAAATGAGCAGTTCTTC	CASSVEEGTGVENEQFF
TRBV6-5	-	once	TRBJ2-7	TGTGCCAGCACCCTAAATGGGGACTCCTCCATCGAGCAGTACTTC	CASTLNGDSSIEQYF
TRBV19	-	-	TRBJ2-2	TGTGCCAGTAGTGAGGGGGCCGGGGAGCTGTTTTTT	CASSEGAGELFF
TRBV14	TRBD1	-	TRBJ2-2	TGTGCCAGCAGGCAGGGGGTCAACACCGGGGAGCTGTTTTTT	CASRQGVNTGELFF
TRBV11-2	-	-	TRBJ1-3	TGTGCCAGCTTATATTATACCACCGGGACAAGGAGCTCTGGAAACACCATATATTTT	CASLYYTTGTRSSGNTIYF
TRBV10-3	TRBD2	-	TRBJ2-1	TGTGCCATCAGTGTTACGGGGGGGCAGGTAAATGAGCAGTTCTTC	CAISVTGGQVNEQFF
TRBV12-5	-	-	TRBJ1-3	TGTGCTAGTGGTTTCCTCCTCGGGTCTGGAAACACCATATATTTT	CASGFLLGSGNTIYF
TRBV4-1	TRBD1	-	TRBJ2-3	TGCGCCAGCAGCCAGACAGGGGGTGATACGCAGTATTTT	CASSQTGGDTQYF
TRBV5-4	-	-	TRBJ1-1	TGTGCCAGCAGCAAGGGAAAGGGGGGGATCTACACTGAAGCTTTCTTT	CASSKGKGGIYTEAFF
TRBV13	-	once	TRBJ1-3	TGTGCCAGCAGCCCCAACCCAGGCTCTGGAAACACCATATATTTT	CASSPNPGSGNTIYF
TRBV29-1	TRBD1	once	TRBJ2-7	TGCAGCGTGACGGACAGGGTTGACTACGAGCAGTACTTC	CSVTDRVDYEQYF
TRBV2	-	-	TRBJ2-2	TGTGCCACCGCATACCTACCCGGGGAGCTGTTTTTT	CATAYLPGELFF
TRBV28	TRBD1	-	TRBJ2-1	TGTGCCAGCAATAAACCCCGGGACAGGGATTCTTTTGAGCAGTTCTTC	CASNKPRDRDSFEQFF
TRBV27	-	few	TRBJ1-2	TGTGCCAGCAGCTGGACAAATTCTAACTATGGCTACACCTTC	CASSWTNSNYGYTF
TRBV5-6	TRBD2	-	TRBJ2-7	TGTGCCAGCAGCTTAAGCGGGAGGTTAACATACGAGCAGTACTTC	CASSLSGRLTYEQYF
TRBV11-3	TRBD2	-	TRBJ2-7	TGTGCCAGCAGCCCTCTAGCGGGAGGGGGCCACGAGCAGTACTTC	CASSPLAGGGHEQYF
TRBV18	-	-	TRBJ2-1	TGTGCCAGCTCACCGCAGGGTCCAACCTCCTACAATGAGCAGTTCTTC	CASSPQGPTSYNEQFF
TRBV7-2	-	-	TRBJ1-5	TGTGCCAGCAGCTTAGGGACAAATAGCAATCAGCCCCAGCATTTT	CASSLGTNSNQPQHF
TRBV27	TRBD1	-	TRBJ1-1	TGTGCCAGCAGTTTCAGTAGGCAGGGGGCTGAAGCTTTCTTT	CASSFSRQGAEAFF
TRBV5-1	-	-	TRBJ1-6	TGCGCCAGCAGCTTGGGTAGCACGAGCTCCTATAATTCACCCCTCCACTTT	CASSLGSTSSYNSPLHF
TRBV9	-	-	TRBJ2-3	TGTGCCAGCAGCGCAGGCGCCACAGATACGCAGTATTTT	CASSAGATDTQYF
TRBV6-2/TRBV6-3	-	-	TRBJ2-3	TGTGCCAGCAGCCGACTTCCCAGCACAGATACGCAGTATTTT	CASSRLPSTDTQYF
TRBV30	-	-	TRBJ1-2	TGTGCCTGGGGACTTTCGGGCTACACCTTC	CAWGLSGYTF
TRBV24-1	TRBD2	-	TRBJ2-1	TGTGCCACCAGTGAGGGGACGGGACTAGCGGGCTATGAGCAGTTCTTC	CATSEGTGLAGYEQFF
TRBV2	TRBD2	once	TRBJ2-4	TGTGCCAGCAAAGGGGCTAGCGGGAGGCTAAACATTCAGTACTTC	CASKGASGRLNIQYF
TRBV27	TRBD2	-	TRBJ2-1	TGTGCCAGCCGGACTAGGTCCTACATCTACAATGAGCAGTTCTTC	CASRTRSYIYNEQFF
TRBV3-1/TRBV3-2	-	-	TRBJ1-3	TGTGCCAGCAGCCGAAGATCAGGGTTAATGAGCTCTGGAAACACCATATATTTT	CASSRRSGLMSSGNTIYF
TRBV2	-	-	TRBJ2-7	TGTGCCAGCACGATGCAGGTCTACGAGCAGTACTTC	CASTMQVYEQYF
TRBV27	TRBD1	-	TRBJ1-5	TGTGCCAGCAGTAGGACGACAGGGAGTAATCAGCCCCAGCATTTT	CASSRTTGSNQPQHF
TRBV11-2	TRBD1	-	TRBJ1-2	TGTGCCAGCAGCGAGGACAGGGCCTATGGCTACACCTTC	CASSEDRAYGYTF
TRBV5-1	TRBD1	-	TRBJ1-4	TGCGCCAGCAAGTTCGAGGGACAGGGGGCTGAAAAACTGTTTTTT	CASKFEGQGAEKLFF
TRBV4-3	-	-	TRBJ2-7	TGCGCCAGCAGCCAAACTCGGGTAGGCGAGCAGTACTTC	CASSQTRVGEQYF
TRBV6-5	TRBD1	few	TRBJ1-4	TGTGCCAGCAGCCTCTCAGGGGGCGCGAGGAAACTGTTTTTT	CASSLSGGARKLFF
TRBV30	-	-	TRBJ2-7	TGTGCCTGGAGAGAAGGGGGATTCTCCTACGAGCAGTACTTC	CAWREGGFSYEQYF
TRBV7-9	-	-	TRBJ1-3	TGTGCCAGCAGCTTTCAAGGAGACAGGAGCTCTGGAAACACCATATATTTT	CASSFQGDRSSGNTIYF
TRBV25-1	-	-	TRBJ1-1	TGTGCCAGCAGTGAACTGGGGGGTTGGAACACTGAAGCTTTCTTT	CASSELGGWNTEAFF
TRBV5-1	TRBD2	-	TRBJ2-3	TGCGCCAGCAGCGTTTATAGCGGGACGACAGATACGCAGTATTTT	CASSVYSGTTDTQYF
TRBV28	TRBD1	-	TRBJ1-5	TGTGCCAGCAGTTTAACGACAGGGACCGGTCAGCCCCAGCATTTT	CASSLTTGTGQPQHF
TRBV13	-	few	TRBJ2-7	TGTGCCAGCAGCTTAAGAGGCTCCGAGCAGTACTTC	CASSLRGSEQYF
TRBV7-8	TRBD1	few	TRBJ1-1	TGTGCCAGCAGCTTAGACAGGGGGGATGGTGAAGCTTTCTTT	CASSLDRGDGEAFF
TRBV2	-	once	TRBJ1-6	TGTGCCAGCAGTTGGGCGGGACGGGATAATTCACCCCTCCACTTT	CASSWAGRDNSPLHF
TRBV20-1	-	-	TRBJ2-5	TGCACCGTCTGGCCACAAGAGACCCAGTACTTC	CTVWPQETQYF
TRBV5-1	-	-	TRBJ2-5	TGCGCCAGCAGCAGTGGCCCGATGGGGGGGCGCGAGACCCAGTACTTC	CASSSGPMGGRETQYF